The sequence of this T cell receptor (beta chain) was determined in a study of blood T cell repertoires in COVID-19. Study as a whole: Samples came from the United States, Italy and Spain, spanning acute and convalescent COVID-19. From T cells, B-cell-depleted T cells, or PBMCs came the material, which was cDNA or gDNA.

Source study methods: Researchers report that nucleated cell counts were estimated from reference gene primer amplification. Using immunoSEQ multiplex PCR, the repertoire was profiled, and TCRdb retains in-frame clones only, with some absent. Clone size and V and J calls were adopted from that table, with D and trimming inferred from the DNA. The data hold about 110,000 clones, with less than 85% observed a single time. Trimming removed 2 bases from V and 7 bases from J, with 12 bases in between. The germline V gene has CDR1 MDHEN and CDR2 SYDVKM. The CDR3 sequence is 14 residues long. This receptor was obtained from a woman in her fifties or sixties with acute or convalescent COVID-19. V and J are TRBV28 and TRBJ1-5; D is ambiguous. Material: peripheral blood. The CDR3: CASSLTGGKQPQHF. CDR3 in DNA: TGTGCCAGCAGTTTAACGGGCGGGAAACAGCCCCAGCATTTT.